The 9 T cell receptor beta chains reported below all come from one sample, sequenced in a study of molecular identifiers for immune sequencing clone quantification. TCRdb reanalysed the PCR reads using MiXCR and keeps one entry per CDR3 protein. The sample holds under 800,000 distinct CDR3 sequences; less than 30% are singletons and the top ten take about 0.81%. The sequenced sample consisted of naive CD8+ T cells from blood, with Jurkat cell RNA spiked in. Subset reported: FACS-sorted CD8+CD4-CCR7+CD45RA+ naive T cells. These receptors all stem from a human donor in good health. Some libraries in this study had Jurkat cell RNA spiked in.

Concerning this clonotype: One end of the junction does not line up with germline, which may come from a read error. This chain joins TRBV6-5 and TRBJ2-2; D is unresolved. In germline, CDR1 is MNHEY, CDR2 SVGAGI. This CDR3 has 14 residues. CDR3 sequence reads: CAGSYEEYSGELFF. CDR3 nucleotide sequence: TGTGCCGGCAGTTACGAGGAATATTCCGGGGAGCTGTTTTTT.

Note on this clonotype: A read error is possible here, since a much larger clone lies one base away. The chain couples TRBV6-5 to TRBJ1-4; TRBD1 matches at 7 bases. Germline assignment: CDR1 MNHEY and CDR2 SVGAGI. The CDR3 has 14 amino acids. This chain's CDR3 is CASSYTGTEERLFF. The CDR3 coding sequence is TGTGCCAGCAGTTACACCGGGACAGAGGAAAGACTGTTTTTT.

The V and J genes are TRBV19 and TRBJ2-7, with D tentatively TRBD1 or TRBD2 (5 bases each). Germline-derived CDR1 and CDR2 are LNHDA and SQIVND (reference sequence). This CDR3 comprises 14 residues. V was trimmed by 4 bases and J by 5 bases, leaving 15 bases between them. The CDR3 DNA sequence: TGTGCCAGTAGTAGGGGACGTGAGGTCGACGAGCAGTACTTC. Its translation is CASSRGREVDEQYF.

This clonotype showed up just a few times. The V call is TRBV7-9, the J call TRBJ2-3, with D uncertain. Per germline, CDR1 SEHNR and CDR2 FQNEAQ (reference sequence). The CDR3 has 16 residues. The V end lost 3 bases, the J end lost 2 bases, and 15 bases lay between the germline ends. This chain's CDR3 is CASSFDAVLTTDTQYF. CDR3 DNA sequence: TGTGCCAGCAGCTTTGACGCAGTACTAACCACAGATACGCAGTATTTT.

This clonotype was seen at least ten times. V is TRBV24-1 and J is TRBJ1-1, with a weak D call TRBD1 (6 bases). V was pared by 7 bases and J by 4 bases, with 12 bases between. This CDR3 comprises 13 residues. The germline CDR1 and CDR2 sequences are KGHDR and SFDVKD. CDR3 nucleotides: TGTGCCACCAGAGCCAGGGGCAGCACTGAAGCTTTCTTT. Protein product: CATRARGSTEAFF.

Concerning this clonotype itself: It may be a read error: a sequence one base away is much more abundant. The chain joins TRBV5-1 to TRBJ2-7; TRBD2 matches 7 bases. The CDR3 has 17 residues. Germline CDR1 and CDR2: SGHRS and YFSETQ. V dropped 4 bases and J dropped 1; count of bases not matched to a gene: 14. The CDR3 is CASSPNGLVAGSYEQYF. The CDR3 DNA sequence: TGCGCCAGCAGCCCCAACGGGTTAGTAGCGGGTTCCTACGAGCAGTACTTC.

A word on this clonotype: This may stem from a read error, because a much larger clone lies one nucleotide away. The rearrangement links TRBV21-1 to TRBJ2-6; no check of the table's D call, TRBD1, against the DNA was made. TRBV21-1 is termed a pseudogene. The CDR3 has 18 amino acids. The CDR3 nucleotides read TGTGCCGGCAGCAAAGCCGGGGGCGGTAGCTCTGGGGCCAACGTCCTGACTTTC. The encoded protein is CAGSKAGGGSSGANVLTF.

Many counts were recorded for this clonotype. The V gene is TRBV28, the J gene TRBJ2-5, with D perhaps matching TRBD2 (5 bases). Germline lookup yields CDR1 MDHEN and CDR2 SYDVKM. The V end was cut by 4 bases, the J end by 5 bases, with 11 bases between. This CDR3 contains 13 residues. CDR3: CASSYLALETQYF. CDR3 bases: TGTGCCAGCAGTTATCTAGCTTTGGAGACCCAGTACTTC.

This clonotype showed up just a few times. The CDR3 spells CASSFNGVSGYTF. CDR3 sequence (DNA): TGTGCCAGCAGCTTCAACGGGGTCAGCGGCTACACCTTC. The rearrangement links TRBV7-6 to TRBJ1-2; D gene uncertain. The CDR3 runs to 13 residues. V was trimmed by 3 bases and J by 8 bases, leaving 13 bases between them. Germline loops: CDR1 SGHVS, CDR2 FNYEAQ.